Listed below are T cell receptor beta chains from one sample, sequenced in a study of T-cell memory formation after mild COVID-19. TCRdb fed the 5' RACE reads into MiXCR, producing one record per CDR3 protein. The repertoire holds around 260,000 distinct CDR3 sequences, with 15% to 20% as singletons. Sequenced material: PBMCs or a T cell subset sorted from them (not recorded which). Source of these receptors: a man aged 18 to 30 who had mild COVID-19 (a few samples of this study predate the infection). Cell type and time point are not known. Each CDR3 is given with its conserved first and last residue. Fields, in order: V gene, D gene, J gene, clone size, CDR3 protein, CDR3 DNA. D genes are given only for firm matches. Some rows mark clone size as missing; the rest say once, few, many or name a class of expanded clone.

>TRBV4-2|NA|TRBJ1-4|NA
CASSQQGTTNEKLFF
TGTGCCAGCAGCCAACAGGGGACGACTAATGAAAAACTGTTTTTT
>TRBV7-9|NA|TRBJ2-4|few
CASSKTGDIAKNIQYF
TGTGCCAGCAGCAAAACAGGAGACATAGCCAAAAACATTCAGTACTTC
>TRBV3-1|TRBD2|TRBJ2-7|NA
CASSQGLAGISYEQYF
TGTGCCAGCAGCCAAGGCCTAGCGGGGATCTCCTACGAGCAGTACTTC
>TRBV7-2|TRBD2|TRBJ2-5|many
CASSPKGVSGGAYETQYF
TGTGCCAGCAGCCCCAAAGGAGTTAGCGGGGGGGCCTACGAGACCCAGTACTTC
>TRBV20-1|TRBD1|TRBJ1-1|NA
CSATGGGNTEAFF
TGCAGTGCCACAGGAGGGGGCAACACTGAAGCTTTCTTT
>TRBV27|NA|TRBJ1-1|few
CASTPGVGTEAFF
TGTGCCAGCACTCCCGGGGTTGGAACTGAAGCTTTCTTT
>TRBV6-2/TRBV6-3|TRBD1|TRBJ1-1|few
CASRTGGAGNTEAFF
TGTGCCAGCAGGACAGGGGGCGCGGGGAACACTGAAGCTTTCTTT
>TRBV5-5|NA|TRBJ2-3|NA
CASTQMGDTQYF
TGTGCCAGCACCCAAATGGGAGATACGCAGTATTTT
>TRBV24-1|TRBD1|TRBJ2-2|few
CATSSDRWTGELFF
TGTGCCACCAGTTCGGACAGGTGGACCGGGGAGCTGTTTTTT
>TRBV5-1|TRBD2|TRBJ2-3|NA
CASGAGRSTDTQYF
TGCGCCAGCGGAGCGGGGCGTAGCACAGATACGCAGTATTTT
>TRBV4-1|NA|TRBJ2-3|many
CASSQVQPSTDTQYF
TGCGCCAGCAGCCAAGTACAACCCAGCACAGATACGCAGTATTTT
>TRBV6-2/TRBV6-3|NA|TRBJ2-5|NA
CASSYSRSWEGTQYF
TGTGCCAGCAGTTACTCGAGATCCTGGGAAGGGACCCAGTACTTC
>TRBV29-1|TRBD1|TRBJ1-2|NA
CSVSQGVYGYTF
TGCAGCGTTTCCCAGGGGGTGTATGGCTACACCTTC
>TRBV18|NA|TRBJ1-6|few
CASSPGLDSPLHF
TGTGCCAGCTCACCCGGGCTAGATTCACCCCTCCACTTT
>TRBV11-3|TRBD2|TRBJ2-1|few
CASSARGNNEQFF
TGTGCCAGCAGCGCGCGGGGGAACAATGAGCAGTTCTTC
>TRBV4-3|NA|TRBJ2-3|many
CASSPGRTQYF
TGCGCCAGCAGCCCCGGTCGTACGCAGTATTTT
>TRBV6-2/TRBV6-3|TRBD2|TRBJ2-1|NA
CASSYRGGTNEQFF
TGTGCCAGCAGTTATCGGGGGGGAACTAATGAGCAGTTCTTC
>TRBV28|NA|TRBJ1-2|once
CASSLNANYGYTF
TGTGCCAGCAGCCTTAACGCTAACTATGGCTACACCTTC
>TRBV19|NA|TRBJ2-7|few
CASSAGTTYEQYF
TGTGCCAGTAGTGCAGGGACAACCTACGAGCAGTACTTC
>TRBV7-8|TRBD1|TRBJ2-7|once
CASTDRDRGFYEQYF
TGTGCCAGCACCGACCGGGACAGGGGGTTTTACGAGCAGTACTTC
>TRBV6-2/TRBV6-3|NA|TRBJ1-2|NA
CASSSRRSVYYGYTF
TGTGCCAGCAGTTCCCGCCGAAGCGTGTACTATGGCTACACCTTC
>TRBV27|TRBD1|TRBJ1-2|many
CASSTLRGDGYTF
TGTGCCAGCAGTACGCTCAGGGGGGACGGCTACACCTTC
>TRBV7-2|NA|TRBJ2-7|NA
CASSFSPSGSYEQYF
TGTGCCAGCAGCTTTAGCCCCAGCGGCTCCTACGAGCAGTACTTC
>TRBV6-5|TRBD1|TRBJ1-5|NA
CASSIGQGSNQPQHF
TGTGCCAGCAGTATCGGACAGGGGAGCAATCAGCCCCAGCATTTT
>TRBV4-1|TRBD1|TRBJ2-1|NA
CASSPRDPGQGINNEQFF
TGCGCCAGCAGCCCCCGGGATCCCGGACAGGGAATAAACAATGAGCAGTTCTTC
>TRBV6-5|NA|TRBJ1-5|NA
CASSTGMQQPQHF
TGTGCCAGCAGCACAGGGATGCAACAGCCCCAGCATTTT
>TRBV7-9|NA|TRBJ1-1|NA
CASSNGGNVNTEAFF
TGTGCCAGCAGCAACGGGGGGAACGTCAACACTGAAGCTTTCTTT
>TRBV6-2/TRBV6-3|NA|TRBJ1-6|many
CASGSAYSPLHF
TGTGCCAGCGGCTCGGCATATTCACCCCTCCACTTT
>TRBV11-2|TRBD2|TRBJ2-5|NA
CASSGGTSGVIQETQYF
TGTGCCAGCAGCGGAGGGACTAGCGGGGTTATTCAAGAGACCCAGTACTTC
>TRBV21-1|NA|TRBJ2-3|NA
CASSYPRGLPDTQYF
TGTGCCAGCAGCTATCCGCGAGGGCTTCCAGATACGCAGTATTTT
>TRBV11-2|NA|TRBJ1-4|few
CASSPPRTRGGEKLFF
TGTGCCAGCAGCCCCCCGCGGACACGTGGAGGTGAAAAACTGTTTTTT
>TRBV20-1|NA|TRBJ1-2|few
CSAREGSLGGYTF
TGCAGTGCTAGAGAGGGGAGCCTAGGTGGCTACACCTTC
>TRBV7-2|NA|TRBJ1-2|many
CASSPDKNYGYTF
TGTGCCAGCAGCCCAGATAAAAACTATGGCTACACCTTC
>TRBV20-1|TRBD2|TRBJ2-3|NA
CSARAPGLANPGTQYF
TGCAGTGCTAGAGCTCCGGGACTAGCGAACCCCGGGACGCAGTATTTT
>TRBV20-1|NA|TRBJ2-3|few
CSARVGFSTDTQYF
TGCAGTGCTAGAGTCGGGTTTAGCACAGATACGCAGTATTTT
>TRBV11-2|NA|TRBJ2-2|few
CASSLDDQGILLNTGELFF
TGTGCCAGCAGCCTTGATGATCAGGGAATCCTTTTGAACACCGGGGAGCTGTTTTTT
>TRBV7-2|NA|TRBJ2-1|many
CASRTYNEQFF
TGTGCCAGCAGGACGTACAATGAGCAGTTCTTC
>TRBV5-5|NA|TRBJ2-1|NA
CASSFPGPEQFF
TGTGCCAGCAGCTTCCCCGGCCCTGAGCAGTTCTTC
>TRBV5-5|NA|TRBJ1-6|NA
CASSAEGPYNSPLHF
TGTGCCAGCAGCGCCGAGGGTCCCTATAATTCACCCCTCCACTTT
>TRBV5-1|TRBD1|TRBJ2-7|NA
CASSRGTGGHEQYF
TGCGCCAGCAGCCGGGGGACAGGGGGCCACGAGCAGTACTTC
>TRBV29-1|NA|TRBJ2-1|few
CRADRREGEQFF
TGCAGAGCCGACAGGAGGGAAGGTGAGCAGTTCTTC
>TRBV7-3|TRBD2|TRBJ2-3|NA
CASSLSWLAGAITDTQYF
TGTGCCAGCAGCTTATCCTGGCTAGCGGGGGCCATCACAGATACGCAGTATTTT
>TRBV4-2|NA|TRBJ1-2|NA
CASKPGPNYGYTF
TGTGCCAGCAAGCCAGGGCCTAACTATGGCTACACCTTC
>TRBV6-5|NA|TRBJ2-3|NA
CASSYSTLADTQYF
TGTGCCAGCAGTTACTCGACGCTAGCAGATACGCAGTATTTT
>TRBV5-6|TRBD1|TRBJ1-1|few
CASRMGDRVEDEAFF
TGTGCCAGCAGAATGGGGGACAGGGTCGAGGATGAAGCTTTCTTT
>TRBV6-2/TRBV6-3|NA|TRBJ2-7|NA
CASSQDSYEQYF
TGTGCCAGCAGTCAAGACTCCTACGAGCAGTACTTC
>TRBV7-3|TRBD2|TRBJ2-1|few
CASSLMAGGQYEQFF
TGTGCCAGCAGCTTAATGGCGGGGGGGCAGTATGAGCAGTTCTTC
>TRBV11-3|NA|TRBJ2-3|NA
CASSLDSGDTQYF
TGTGCCAGCAGCTTAGATTCAGGAGATACGCAGTATTTT
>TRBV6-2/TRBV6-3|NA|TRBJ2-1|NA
CASSLGGAPYNEQFF
TGTGCCAGCAGTTTGGGGGGGGCACCCTACAATGAGCAGTTCTTC
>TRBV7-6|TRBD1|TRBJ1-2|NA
CASSPRTGWDGYTF
TGTGCCAGCAGCCCTAGGACAGGGTGGGATGGCTACACCTTC